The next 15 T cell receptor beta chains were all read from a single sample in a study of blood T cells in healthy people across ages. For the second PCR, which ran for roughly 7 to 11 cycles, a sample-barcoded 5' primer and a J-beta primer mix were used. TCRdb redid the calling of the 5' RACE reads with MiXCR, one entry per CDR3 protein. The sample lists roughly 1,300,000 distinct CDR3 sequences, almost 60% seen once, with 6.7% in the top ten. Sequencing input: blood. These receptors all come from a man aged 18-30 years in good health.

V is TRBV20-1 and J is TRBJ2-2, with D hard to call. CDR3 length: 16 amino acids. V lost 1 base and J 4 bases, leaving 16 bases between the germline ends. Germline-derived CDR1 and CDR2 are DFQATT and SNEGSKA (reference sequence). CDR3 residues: CSARVRNLRLTGELFF. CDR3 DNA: TGCAGTGCTAGAGTTAGGAATCTACGACTCACCGGGGAGCTGTTTTTT.

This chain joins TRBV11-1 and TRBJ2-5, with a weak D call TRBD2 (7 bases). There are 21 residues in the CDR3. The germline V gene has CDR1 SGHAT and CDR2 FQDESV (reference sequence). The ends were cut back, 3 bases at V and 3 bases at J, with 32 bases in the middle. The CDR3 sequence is CASSFSRPRRDGGPLEETQYF. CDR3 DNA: TGTGCCAGCAGCTTTTCCAGACCGCGCAGGGACGGGGGGCCCCTGGAAGAGACCCAGTACTTC.

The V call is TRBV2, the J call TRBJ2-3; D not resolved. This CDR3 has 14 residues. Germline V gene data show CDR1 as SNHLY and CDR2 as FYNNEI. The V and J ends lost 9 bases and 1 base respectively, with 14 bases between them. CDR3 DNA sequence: TGTGCCAGATACCCCTCCCTGGGCACAGATACGCAGTATTTT. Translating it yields CARYPSLGTDTQYF.

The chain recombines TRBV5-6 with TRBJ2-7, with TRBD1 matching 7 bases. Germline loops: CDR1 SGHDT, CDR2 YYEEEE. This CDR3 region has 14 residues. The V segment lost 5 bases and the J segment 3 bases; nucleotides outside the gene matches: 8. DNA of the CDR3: TGTGCCAGCAGTCCCGGGACAGTTAACTACGAGCAGTACTTC. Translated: CASSPGTVNYEQYF. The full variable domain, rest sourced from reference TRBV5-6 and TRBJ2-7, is DAGVTQSPTHLIKTRGQQVTLRCSPKSGHDTVSWYQQALGQGPQFIFQYYEEEERQRGNFPDRFSGHQFPNYSSELNVNALLLGDSALYLCASSPGTVNYEQYFGPGTRLTVT.

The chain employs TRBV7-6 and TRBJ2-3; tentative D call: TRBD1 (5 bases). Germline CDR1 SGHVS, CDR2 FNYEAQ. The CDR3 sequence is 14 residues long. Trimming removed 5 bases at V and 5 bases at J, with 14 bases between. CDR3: CASSLSTQGDTQYF. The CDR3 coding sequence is TGTGCCAGCAGCCTTTCAACGCAGGGAGATACGCAGTATTTT.

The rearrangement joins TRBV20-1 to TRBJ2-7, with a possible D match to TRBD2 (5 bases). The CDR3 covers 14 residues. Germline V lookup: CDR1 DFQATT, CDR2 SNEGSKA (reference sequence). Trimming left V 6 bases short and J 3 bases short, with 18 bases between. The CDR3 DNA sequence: TGCAGTGCGCCCTATCCGGGGTTCAGCTACGAGCAGTACTTC. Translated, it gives CSAPYPGFSYEQYF.

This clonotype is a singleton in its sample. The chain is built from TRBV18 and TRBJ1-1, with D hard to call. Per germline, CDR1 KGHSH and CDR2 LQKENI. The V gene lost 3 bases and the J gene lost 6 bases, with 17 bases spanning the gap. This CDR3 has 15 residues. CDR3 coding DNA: TGTGCCAGCTCACCCCCTTCGACCGGAGTGGCTGAAGCTTTCTTT. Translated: CASSPPSTGVAEAFF.

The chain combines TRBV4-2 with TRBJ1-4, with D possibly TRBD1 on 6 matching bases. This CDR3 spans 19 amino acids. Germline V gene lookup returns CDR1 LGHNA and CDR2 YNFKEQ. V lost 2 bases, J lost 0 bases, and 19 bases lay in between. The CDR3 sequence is CASSQLTGQSPATNEKLFF. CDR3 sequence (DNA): TGTGCCAGCAGCCAACTGACGGGACAATCACCTGCAACTAATGAAAAACTGTTTTTT.

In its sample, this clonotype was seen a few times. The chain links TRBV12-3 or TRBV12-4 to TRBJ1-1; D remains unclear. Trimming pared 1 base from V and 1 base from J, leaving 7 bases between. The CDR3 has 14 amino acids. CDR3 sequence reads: CASSLGEENTEAFF. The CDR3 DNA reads TGTGCCAGCAGTTTAGGTGAGGAGAACACTGAAGCTTTCTTT.

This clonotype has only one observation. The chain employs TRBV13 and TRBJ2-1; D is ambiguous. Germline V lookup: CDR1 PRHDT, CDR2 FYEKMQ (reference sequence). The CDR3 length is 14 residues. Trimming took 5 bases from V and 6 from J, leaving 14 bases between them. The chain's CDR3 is CASSPITNTNEQFF. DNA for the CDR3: TGTGCCAGCAGCCCTATTACTAACACCAATGAGCAGTTCTTC.

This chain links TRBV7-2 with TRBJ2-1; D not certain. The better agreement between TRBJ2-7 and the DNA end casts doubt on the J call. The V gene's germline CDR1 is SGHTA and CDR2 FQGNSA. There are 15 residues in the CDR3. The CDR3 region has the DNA TGTGCCAGCAGCTTAGGTATAGGCCTTAACAATGAGCAGTACTTC. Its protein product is CASSLGIGLNNEQYF.

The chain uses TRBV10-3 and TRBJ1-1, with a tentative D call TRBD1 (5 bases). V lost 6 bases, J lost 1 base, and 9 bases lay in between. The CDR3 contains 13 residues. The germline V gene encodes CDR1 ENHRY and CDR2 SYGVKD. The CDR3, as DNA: TGTGCCATCAGGGCCGGGGGGAACACTGAAGCTTTCTTT. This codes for CAIRAGGNTEAFF.

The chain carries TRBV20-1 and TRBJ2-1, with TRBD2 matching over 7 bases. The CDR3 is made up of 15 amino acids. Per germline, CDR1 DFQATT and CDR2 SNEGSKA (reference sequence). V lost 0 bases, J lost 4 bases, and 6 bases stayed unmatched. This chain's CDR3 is CSARDRDYTYNEQFF. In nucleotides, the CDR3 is TGCAGTGCTAGAGATCGGGACTATACGTACAATGAGCAGTTCTTC.

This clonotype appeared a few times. CDR3 loop: CASRTSGSSEQFF. The CDR3 DNA sequence: TGCGCCAGCAGGACTAGCGGGAGTAGTGAGCAGTTCTTC. The chain combines TRBV5-1 with TRBJ2-1; the match to TRBD2 covers 12 bases. This CDR3 is built from 13 residues. Trimming cost V 5 bases and J 9 bases; bases outside gene matches: 3. Per the germline V gene, CDR1 is SGHRS and CDR2 is YFSETQ.

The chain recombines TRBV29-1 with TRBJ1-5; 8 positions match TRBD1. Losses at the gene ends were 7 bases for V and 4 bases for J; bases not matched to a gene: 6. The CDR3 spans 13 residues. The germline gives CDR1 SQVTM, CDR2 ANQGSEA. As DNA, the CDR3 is TGCAGCGCGCAGGGGGCTGGTAATCAGCCCCAGCATTTT. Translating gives CSAQGAGNQPQHF.